The T cell receptor (beta chain) under discussion was sequenced for a study of TIL therapy for anti-PD-1-resistant metastatic lung cancer. In the study overall: Tumor harvest preceded PD-1/PD-L1 blockade, followed by nivolumab treatment.

The libraries were made with immunoSEQ v3. Only in-frame clones appear in the TCRdb table, and some are missing; sequencing was by immunoSEQ multiplex PCR. The table includes about 60,000 clones, about 69% detected once. The CDR3 sequence is 15 residues long. The V and J ends lost 3 bases and 0 bases respectively, with 9 bases between them. Germline CDR1 GTSNPN, CDR2 SVGIG (reference sequence). As to time point: pre-treatment sample, taken before nivolumab and TIL therapy. The TCR sequence derives from a person aged 25 to 80 with non-small cell lung cancer. This chain connects TRBV30 to TRBJ1-6; perhaps TRBD1 as D (6 bases). Sequences were derived from blood, sampled at baseline. The CDR3 nucleotides read TGTGCCTGGAGCCAGGGGAGCTCCTATAATTCACCCCTCCACTTT. Translated: CAWSQGSSYNSPLHF.